The clone carrying this T cell receptor beta chain was seen ten or more times. Its antigen remains unidentified. Blood draws of about 6 milliliters of peripheral blood occurred at each of two time points. This sample is drawn from a study of prognosis after radiotherapy for stage I lung cancer. Germline CDR1 and CDR2: MNHNS and SASEGT. The CDR3 is 14 amino acids. It was by two-round multiplex PCR that TCR beta CDR3 was amplified from genomic DNA. Round-one PCR had primers specific to each TRBV and TRBJ gene. For its second round, the PCR relied on universal primers. TCRdb analysed the multiplex PCR reads with MiXCR anew, one entry per CDR3 protein. Seen here are nearly 35,000 distinct CDR3 sequences, about 32% observed once, and the top ten hold 27%. Regarding the study as a whole: Counted unique TCR clones declined after stereotactic body radiation therapy (median about 9,700 versus 6,500).

The source was PBMCs, collected before or after stereotactic body radiation therapy (not recorded which). This TCR derives from a donor over 45 with non-small cell lung cancer. V is TRBV6-1 and J is TRBJ1-4, with D unclear. The CDR3 is CGSKGQNPNEKLFF. CDR3 sequence (DNA): TGTGGGAGCAAGGGTCAGAATCCTAATGAAAAACTGTTTTTT.